These 24 T cell receptor beta chains were all obtained from the same sample, sequenced in a study of T cells in Graves' hyperthyroidism and ophthalmopathy. Researchers amplified the TCR beta CDR3 regions from RNA transcripts. The HTBI primer set was used in a first-round RT-PCR of the TCR CDR3. MiXCR, run by TCRdb on the multiplex PCR reads, gives a single entry per CDR3 protein. The table lists around 560,000 distinct CDR3 sequences, 16% of them singletons. Sequencing input: blood. These receptor sequences come from a woman aged 18-35 years with Graves' hyperthyroidism.

In nucleotides, the CDR3 is TGTGCCAGCCGCGGGACAGGCGACTCTGGAAACACCATATATTTT. As protein: CASRGTGDSGNTIYF. This chain connects TRBV6-2 or TRBV6-3 to TRBJ1-3, with 8 bases matching TRBD1. The CDR3 is 15 residues long. Germline lookup yields CDR1 MNHEY and CDR2 SVGEGT. V shed 8 bases, J shed 0 bases, and the junction held 6 bases outside the gene matches.

The CDR3 nucleotides read TGTGCCAGCGGCCCCCCGACAGGGCCCTTCGTCCTGACTTTC. Amino acids: CASGPPTGPFVLTF. The chain recombines TRBV12-3 or TRBV12-4 with TRBJ2-6, with 7 bases lining up with TRBD1. V shed 8 bases and J 12 bases; nucleotides not matched to a gene: 13. This CDR3 is built from 14 residues.

This clonotype was seen repeatedly, ten times or more. The chain is built from TRBV12-3 or TRBV12-4 and TRBJ2-5, with a weak D call TRBD2 (5 bases). The CDR3 has 13 residues. V was shortened by 6 bases and J by 4 bases, with 12 bases between the two germline ends. In DNA form, the CDR3 reads TGTGCCAGCAGCCGGACGGGATTAGAGACCCAGTACTTC. Its translation: CASSRTGLETQYF.

The gene calls are TRBV5-5 and TRBJ2-6; 7 bases are shared with TRBD1. The V segment lost 0 bases and the J segment 0 bases; nucleotides outside the gene matches: 6. The CDR3 extends over 18 amino acids. The germline V gene has CDR1 SGHKS and CDR2 YYEKEE (reference sequence). The CDR3 DNA sequence: TGTGCCAGCAGCTTGGTTACAGGGGTCTACTCTGGGGCCAACGTCCTGACTTTC. Its translation: CASSLVTGVYSGANVLTF.

This clonotype appeared a few times. The V gene is TRBV9, the J gene TRBJ2-3; 9 bases are shared with TRBD2. Germline loops: CDR1 SGDLS, CDR2 YYNGEE. The CDR3 totals 17 residues. After removal of 4 bases from V and 1 base from J, the junction contained 10 bases not matched to a gene. The CDR3 reads CASSIEAGGGRTDTQYF. CDR3 bases: TGTGCCAGCAGCATAGAGGCGGGGGGGGGCCGCACAGATACGCAGTATTTT.

This clonotype was counted a few times. J is TRBJ1-4 and V is TRBV29-1; the D gene is possibly TRBD1 (6 bases). Germline V CDR1 and CDR2: SQVTM, ANQGSEA. The CDR3 contains 14 residues. V was shortened by 8 bases and J by 4 bases, with 17 bases between the two germline ends. CDR3 coding DNA: TGCAGCACCCAAGGGGGGACGGATAATGAAAAACTGTTTTTT. This translates into CSTQGGTDNEKLFF. Full variable domain (outside the CDR3, taken from reference TRBV29-1 and TRBJ1-4): SAVISQKPSRDICQRGTSLTIQCQVDSQVTMMFWYRQQPGQSLTLIATANQGSEATYESGFVIDKFPISRPNLTFSTLTVSNMSPEDSSIYLCSTQGGTDNEKLFFGSGTQLSVL.

This clonotype has at least ten counts. The chain uses TRBV12-3 or TRBV12-4 and TRBJ2-1; D is tentatively TRBD1 or TRBD2 (5 bases each). V was trimmed by 3 bases and J by 7 bases, leaving 13 bases between them. The length of the CDR3 is 14 residues. CDR3 coding DNA: TGTGCCAGCAGTTTTTATAATGGGGGAAATGAGCAGTTCTTC. Its protein product is CASSFYNGGNEQFF.

The chain joins TRBV11-3 to TRBJ2-5; TRBD1 is a possible D gene (5 bases). Germline lookup yields CDR1 SGHNT and CDR2 YENEEA. The CDR3 length is 13 residues. V was shortened by 2 bases and J by 5 bases, with 9 bases between the two germline ends. The CDR3 DNA reads TGTGCCAGCAGCTTACAGGGTATGGAGACCCAGTACTTC. It is translated as CASSLQGMETQYF.

V gene TRBV10-3 combines with J gene TRBJ2-3; D uncertain. The CDR3 length is 12 residues. Trimming stripped 2 bases from V and 4 bases from J, with 4 bases between. Per the germline V gene, CDR1 is ENHRY and CDR2 is SYGVKD. CDR3 DNA: TGTGCCATCAGTGAGGATCCAGATACGCAGTATTTT. Residues: CAISEDPDTQYF.

The chain recombines TRBV29-1 with TRBJ2-2; no firm D call. The CDR3 is made up of 13 amino acids. The ends were cut back, 4 bases at V and 4 bases at J, with 10 bases in the middle. Looked up from germline, CDR1 is SQVTM and CDR2 is ANQGSEA. CDR3 in amino acids: CSVVVAATGELFF. The CDR3 nucleotides read TGCAGCGTTGTAGTCGCGGCCACCGGGGAGCTGTTTTTT.

In this sample, this clonotype turned up a few times. V gene TRBV6-1 combines with J gene TRBJ1-2; 8 bases line up with TRBD1. Germline loops: CDR1 MNHNS, CDR2 SASEGT. This CDR3 is 14 amino acids long. V gave up 6 bases and J gave up 8 bases; unmatched junction bases: 11. CDR3 residues: CASSHPGQVGGYTF. CDR3 DNA: TGTGCCAGCAGCCACCCGGGACAGGTGGGGGGCTACACCTTC.

Regarding this clonotype: One end of the junction varies from germline; a read error may be responsible. This rearrangement joins TRBV3-1 to TRBJ2-5; TRBD2 matches at 7 bases. CDR3 length equals 16 residues. Germline lookup yields CDR1 LGHDT and CDR2 YNNKEL (reference sequence). CDR3 protein: CAGSQDKTSSWETQYF. The CDR3 DNA reads TGTGCCGGCAGCCAAGATAAGACTAGCTCGTGGGAGACCCAGTACTTC.

The chain recombines TRBV20-1 with TRBJ2-7; 7 positions match TRBD2. CDR1 DFQATT and CDR2 SNEGSKA come from the germline V gene (reference sequence). J was trimmed by 7 bases and V by 3 bases; bases with no gene match: 9. This CDR3 comprises 13 residues. The CDR3 DNA sequence: TGCAGTGCTAGCCGCGGGGGAGGGTGGGAGCAGTACTTC. This codes for CSASRGGGWEQYF.

This clonotype was observed a few times. This chain connects TRBV11-2 to TRBJ1-1, with 11 bases identical to TRBD1. The CDR3 is 15 residues long. Trimming at V came to 5 bases and at J to 4 bases, leaving 6 bases not matched to a gene. Looked up from germline, CDR1 is SGHAT and CDR2 is FQNNGV. The CDR3, as DNA: TGTGCCAGCAGCACACGGACAGGGGGCCTCACTGAAGCTTTCTTT. Its protein product is CASSTRTGGLTEAFF.

This chain uses TRBV5-1 with TRBJ2-5; 7 bases align to TRBD1. CDR1 and CDR2 (germline): SGHRS, YFSETQ. The V gene end was trimmed by 3 bases and the J gene end by 0 bases; junction bases not matched to a gene: 2. The CDR3 covers 14 residues. In DNA, the CDR3 is TGCGCCAGCAGCTGGGGACAGAACCAAGAGACCCAGTACTTC. It yields the protein CASSWGQNQETQYF.

There are a few counts of this clonotype. V and J are TRBV20-1 and TRBJ2-3; the match to TRBD2 covers 8 bases. This CDR3 is 13 amino acids long. In germline, CDR1 is DFQATT, CDR2 SNEGSKA (reference sequence). Trimming at V came to 3 bases and at J to 3 bases, leaving 2 bases not matched to a gene. The CDR3 loop reads CSARPSGTDTQYF. The DNA for the CDR3 is TGCAGTGCTAGGCCTAGCGGGACAGATACGCAGTATTTT.

This clonotype was counted many times. V is TRBV6-1 and J is TRBJ1-1; tentatively, D is TRBD1 (6 bases). The length of the CDR3 is 15 residues. V was pared by 6 bases and J by 5 bases, with 19 bases between. Germline V gene data show CDR1 as MNHNS and CDR2 as SASEGT. CDR3 in DNA: TGTGCCAGCAGGAGGTCTGGGGGGCGAAATACTGAAGCTTTCTTT. It translates to CASRRSGGRNTEAFF.

In its sample, this clonotype was seen a few times. Here the CDR3 reads CASSRDGGSYGYTF. The CDR3 nucleotides read TGTGCCAGCAGTAGGGACGGGGGGAGCTATGGCTACACCTTC. V and J are TRBV2 and TRBJ1-2, with D possibly TRBD1 on 5 matching bases. The germline CDR1 and CDR2 sequences are SNHLY and FYNNEI. The length of the CDR3 is 14 residues. Trimming removed 5 bases at V and 4 bases at J, with 14 bases between.

The chain joins TRBV20-1 to TRBJ1-1; TRBD1 is a possible D gene (5 bases). The CDR3 extends over 11 amino acids. Germline V gives CDR1 DFQATT, CDR2 SNEGSKA (reference sequence). V lost 7 bases and J 4 bases, leaving 10 bases between the germline ends. The CDR3 nucleotides read TGCAGTGTCCCAGACAGCACTGAAGCTTTCTTT. Amino acids: CSVPDSTEAFF.

Here the CDR3 reads CASGLGQGKGNTEAFF. DNA for the CDR3: TGCGCCAGCGGCCTCGGACAGGGAAAGGGCAACACTGAAGCTTTCTTT. J is TRBJ1-1 and V is TRBV5-1; 8 nucleotides line up with TRBD1. CDR3 length equals 16 residues. J lost 2 bases, V lost 7 bases, and 13 bases had no gene match. Germline CDR1 is SGHRS and CDR2 is YFSETQ.

This clonotype was found many times. The gene calls are TRBV11-3 and TRBJ2-7; possible D gene TRBD2, 7 bases. Germline CDR1 and CDR2: SGHNT and YENEEA. V lost 1 base, J lost 7 bases, and 20 bases lay in between. This CDR3 has 16 residues. The CDR3 DNA reads as TGTGCCAGCAGCTTAGTGTCACTGCGGGGGCCAGGGGAGCAGTACTTC. It is translated as CASSLVSLRGPGEQYF.

This clonotype was found many times. The chain is built from TRBV2 and TRBJ1-3; TRBD1 agrees at 7 bases. Per germline, CDR1 SNHLY and CDR2 FYNNEI. V lost 6 bases to trimming and J lost 5 bases; unmatched junction nucleotides: 7. This CDR3 comprises 14 residues. CDR3 in DNA: TGTGCCAGCAGGGCCGGGACAGATCGAAACACCATATATTTT. Its translation: CASRAGTDRNTIYF.

This clonotype was counted ten times or more. This chain uses TRBV30 with TRBJ2-7, with 8 bases matching TRBD1. Germline-derived CDR1 and CDR2 are GTSNPN and SVGIG (reference sequence). V gave up 3 bases and J gave up 4 bases; unmatched junction bases: 8. The CDR3 covers 14 residues. CDR3 protein: CAWRSGDRPYEQYF. The CDR3, as DNA: TGTGCCTGGAGATCGGGGGACAGGCCTTACGAGCAGTACTTC. The full variable domain, in which reference TRBV30 and TRBJ2-7 provide the parts outside the CDR3, is SQTIHQWPATLVQPVGSPLSLECTVEGTSNPNLYWYRQAAGRGLQLLFYSVGIGQISSEVPQNLSASRPQDRQFILSSKKLLLSDSGFYLCAWRSGDRPYEQYFGPGTRLTVT.

This clonotype was recorded at least ten times. The rearrangement links TRBV12-3 or TRBV12-4 to TRBJ2-7; TRBD1 matches 7 bases. This CDR3 is built from 18 residues. Germline trimming cut 1 base from V and 4 bases from J; bases unmatched to any gene: 16. The CDR3 is CASSLGDRAAVVRYEQYF. In nucleotides, the CDR3 is TGTGCCAGCAGTTTAGGCGACAGGGCTGCGGTGGTGAGGTACGAGCAGTACTTC.